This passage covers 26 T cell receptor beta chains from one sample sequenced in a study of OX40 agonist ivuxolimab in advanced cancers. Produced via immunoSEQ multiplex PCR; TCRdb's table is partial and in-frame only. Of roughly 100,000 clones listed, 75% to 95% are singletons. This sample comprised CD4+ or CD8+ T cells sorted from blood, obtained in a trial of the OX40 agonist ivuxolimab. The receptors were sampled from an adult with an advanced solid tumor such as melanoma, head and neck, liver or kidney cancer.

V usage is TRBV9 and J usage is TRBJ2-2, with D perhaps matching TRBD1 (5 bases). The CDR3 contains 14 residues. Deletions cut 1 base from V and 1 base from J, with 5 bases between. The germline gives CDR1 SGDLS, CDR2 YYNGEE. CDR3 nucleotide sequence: TGTGCCAGCAGCGTAACAGGGAACACCGGGGAGCTGTTTTTT. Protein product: CASSVTGNTGELFF.

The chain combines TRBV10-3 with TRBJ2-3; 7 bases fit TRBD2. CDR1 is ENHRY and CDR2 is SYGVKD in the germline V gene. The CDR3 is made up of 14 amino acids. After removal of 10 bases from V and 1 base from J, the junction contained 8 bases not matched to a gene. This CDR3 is CATSSGVGTDTQYF. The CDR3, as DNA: TGTGCCACCTCGAGCGGGGTAGGCACAGATACGCAGTATTTT.

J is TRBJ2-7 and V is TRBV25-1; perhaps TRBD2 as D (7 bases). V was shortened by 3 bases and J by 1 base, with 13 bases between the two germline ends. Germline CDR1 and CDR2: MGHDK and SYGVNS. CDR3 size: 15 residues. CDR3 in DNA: TGTGCCAGCAGTGATGTCGGGGGGCGATCCTACGAGCAGTACTTC. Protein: CASSDVGGRSYEQYF.

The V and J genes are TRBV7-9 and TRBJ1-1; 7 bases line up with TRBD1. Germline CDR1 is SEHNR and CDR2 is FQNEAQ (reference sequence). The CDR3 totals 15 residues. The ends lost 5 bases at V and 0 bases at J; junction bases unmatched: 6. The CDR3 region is CASSRSQGMNTEAFF. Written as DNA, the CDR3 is TGTGCCAGCAGCCGATCACAGGGGATGAACACTGAAGCTTTCTTT.

The CDR3 bases are TGTGCCAGCAGCTCCGGGGGTGCGGGGGCCAACGTCCTGACTTTC. It is translated as CASSSGGAGANVLTF. The chain combines TRBV7-8 with TRBJ2-6; D might be TRBD2 (6 bases). V was pared by 4 bases and J by 4 bases, with 11 bases between. Germline CDR1 is SGHVS and CDR2 is FQNEAQ. The CDR3 sequence is 15 residues long.

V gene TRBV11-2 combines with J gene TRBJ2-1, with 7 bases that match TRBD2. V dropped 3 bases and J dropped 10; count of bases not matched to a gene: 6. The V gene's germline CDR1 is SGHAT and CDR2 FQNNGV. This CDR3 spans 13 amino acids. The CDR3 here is CASSFSGLREQFF. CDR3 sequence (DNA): TGTGCCAGCAGCTTTTCGGGACTACGGGAGCAGTTCTTC.

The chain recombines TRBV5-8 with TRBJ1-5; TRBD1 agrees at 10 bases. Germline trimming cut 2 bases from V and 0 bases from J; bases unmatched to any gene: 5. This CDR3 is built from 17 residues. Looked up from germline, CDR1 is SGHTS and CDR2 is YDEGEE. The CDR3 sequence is CASSFGDRGYSNQPQHF. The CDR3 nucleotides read TGTGCCAGCAGCTTTGGGGACAGGGGATATAGCAATCAGCCCCAGCATTTT.

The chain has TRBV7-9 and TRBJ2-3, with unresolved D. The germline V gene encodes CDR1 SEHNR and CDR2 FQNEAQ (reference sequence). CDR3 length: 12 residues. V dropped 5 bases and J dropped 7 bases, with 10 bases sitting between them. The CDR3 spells CASSVGENTQYF. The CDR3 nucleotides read TGTGCCAGCAGCGTGGGCGAGAATACGCAGTATTTT.

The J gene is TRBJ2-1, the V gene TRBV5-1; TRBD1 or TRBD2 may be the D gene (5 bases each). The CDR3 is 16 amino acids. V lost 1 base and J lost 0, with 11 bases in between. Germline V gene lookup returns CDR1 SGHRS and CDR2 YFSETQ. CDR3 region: CASSLSWGSSYNEQFF. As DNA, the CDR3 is TGCGCCAGCAGCTTGAGTTGGGGGAGCTCCTACAATGAGCAGTTCTTC.

CDR3 sequence reads: CASSSPTDVKGEKLFF. CDR3 nucleotides: TGTGCCAGCAGCTCCCCGACGGACGTCAAAGGAGAAAAACTGTTTTTT. The chain joins TRBV11-2 to TRBJ1-4; no firm D call. In germline, CDR1 is SGHAT, CDR2 FQNNGV. The CDR3 covers 16 residues. Between the trimmed V and J ends, which lost 4 bases and 8 bases, there was a span of 20 bases.

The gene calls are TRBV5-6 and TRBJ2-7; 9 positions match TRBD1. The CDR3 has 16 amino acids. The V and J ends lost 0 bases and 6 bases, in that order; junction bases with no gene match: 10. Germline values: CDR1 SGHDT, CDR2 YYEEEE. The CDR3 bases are TGTGCCAGCAGCTTGGCCCTCGGGACAGGGAGGGCCGAGCAGTACTTC. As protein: CASSLALGTGRAEQYF.

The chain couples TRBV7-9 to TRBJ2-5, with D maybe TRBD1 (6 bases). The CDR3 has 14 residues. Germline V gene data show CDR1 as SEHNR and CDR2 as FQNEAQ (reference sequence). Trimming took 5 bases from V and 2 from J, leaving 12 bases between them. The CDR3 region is CASSRTANQETQYF. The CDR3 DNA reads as TGTGCCAGCAGCCGGACAGCAAATCAAGAGACCCAGTACTTC.

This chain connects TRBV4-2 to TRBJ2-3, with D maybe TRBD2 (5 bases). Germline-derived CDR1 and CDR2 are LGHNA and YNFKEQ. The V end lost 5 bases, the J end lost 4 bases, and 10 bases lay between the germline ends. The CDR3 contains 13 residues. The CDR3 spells CASSNTGSDTQYF. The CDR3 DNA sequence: TGTGCCAGCAGCAACACGGGGTCAGATACGCAGTATTTT.

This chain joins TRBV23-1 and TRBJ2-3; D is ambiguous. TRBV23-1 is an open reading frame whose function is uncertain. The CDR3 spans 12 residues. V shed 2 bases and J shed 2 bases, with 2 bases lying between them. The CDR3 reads CASSQDTDTQYF. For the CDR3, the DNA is TGCGCCAGCAGTCAAGACACAGATACGCAGTATTTT.

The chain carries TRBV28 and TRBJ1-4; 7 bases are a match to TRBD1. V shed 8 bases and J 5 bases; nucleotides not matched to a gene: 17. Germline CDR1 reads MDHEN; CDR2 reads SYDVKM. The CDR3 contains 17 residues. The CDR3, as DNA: TGTGCCAGCCAGGAGGGGGCTCGCCTCATCACCAATGAAAAACTGTTTTTT. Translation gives CASQEGARLITNEKLFF.

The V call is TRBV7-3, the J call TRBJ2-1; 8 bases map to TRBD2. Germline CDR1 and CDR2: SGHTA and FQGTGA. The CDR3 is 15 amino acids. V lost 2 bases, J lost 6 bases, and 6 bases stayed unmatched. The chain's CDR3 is CASSLASGGRNEQFF. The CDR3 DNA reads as TGTGCCAGCAGCTTAGCAAGCGGGGGCCGCAATGAGCAGTTCTTC.

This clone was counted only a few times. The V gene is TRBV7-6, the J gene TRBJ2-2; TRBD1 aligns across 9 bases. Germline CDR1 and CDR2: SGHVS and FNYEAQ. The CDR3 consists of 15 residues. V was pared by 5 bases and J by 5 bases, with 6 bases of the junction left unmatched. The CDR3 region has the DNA TGTGCCAGCAGCGTGGGACAGGGCATTACCGGGGAGCTGTTTTTT. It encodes CASSVGQGITGELFF.

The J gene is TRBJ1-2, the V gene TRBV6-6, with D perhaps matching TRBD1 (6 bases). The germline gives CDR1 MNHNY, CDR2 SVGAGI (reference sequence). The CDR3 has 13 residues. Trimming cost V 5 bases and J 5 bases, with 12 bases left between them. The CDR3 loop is CASSPGTNYGYTF. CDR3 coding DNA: TGTGCCAGCAGTCCCGGGACAAATTATGGCTACACCTTC.

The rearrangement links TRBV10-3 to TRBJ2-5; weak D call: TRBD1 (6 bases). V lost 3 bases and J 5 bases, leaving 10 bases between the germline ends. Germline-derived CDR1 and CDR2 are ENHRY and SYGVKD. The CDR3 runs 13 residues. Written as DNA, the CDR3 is TGTGCCATCAGTGAAGGGGGAGCGGAGACCCAGTACTTC. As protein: CAISEGGAETQYF.

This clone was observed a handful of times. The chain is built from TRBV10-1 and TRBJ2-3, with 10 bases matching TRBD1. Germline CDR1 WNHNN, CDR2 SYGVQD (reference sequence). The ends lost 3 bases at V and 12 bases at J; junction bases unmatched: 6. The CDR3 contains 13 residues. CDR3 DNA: TGCGCCAGCAGTGATGTACGGGACAGGGGCCAGTATTTT. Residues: CASSDVRDRGQYF.

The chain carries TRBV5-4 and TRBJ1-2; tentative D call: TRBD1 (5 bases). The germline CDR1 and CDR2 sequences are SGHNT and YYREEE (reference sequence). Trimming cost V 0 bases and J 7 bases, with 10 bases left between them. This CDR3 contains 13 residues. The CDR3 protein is CASSLAGGAGYTF. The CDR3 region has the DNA TGTGCCAGCAGCTTGGCGGGTGGGGCTGGCTACACCTTC.

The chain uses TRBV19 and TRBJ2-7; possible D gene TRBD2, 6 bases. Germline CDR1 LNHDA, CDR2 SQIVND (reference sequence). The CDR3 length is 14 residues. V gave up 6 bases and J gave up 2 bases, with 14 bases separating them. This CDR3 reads CASSSVGGPYEQYF. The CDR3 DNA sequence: TGTGCCAGTAGCTCCGTGGGGGGTCCCTACGAGCAGTACTTC.

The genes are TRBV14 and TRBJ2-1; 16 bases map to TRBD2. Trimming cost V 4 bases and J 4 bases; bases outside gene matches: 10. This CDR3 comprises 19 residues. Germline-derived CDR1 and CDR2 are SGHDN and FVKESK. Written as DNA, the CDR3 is TGTGCCAGCAGCCCACTCCCGGGACTAGCGGGGGGGCCTTACAATGAGCAGTTCTTC. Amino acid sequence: CASSPLPGLAGGPYNEQFF.

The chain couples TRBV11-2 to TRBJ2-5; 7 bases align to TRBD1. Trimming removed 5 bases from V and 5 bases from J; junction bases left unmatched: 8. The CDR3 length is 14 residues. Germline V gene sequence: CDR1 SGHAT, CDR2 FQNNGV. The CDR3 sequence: CASSPRQGGETQYF. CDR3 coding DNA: TGTGCCAGCAGCCCTCGACAGGGTGGGGAGACCCAGTACTTC.

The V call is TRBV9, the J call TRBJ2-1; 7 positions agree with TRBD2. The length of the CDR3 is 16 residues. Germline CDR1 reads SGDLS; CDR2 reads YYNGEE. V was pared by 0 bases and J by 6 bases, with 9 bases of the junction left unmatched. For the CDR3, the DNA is TGTGCCAGCAGCGTAGCGGGGAGCGGGGCCCGCAATGAGCAGTTCTTC. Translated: CASSVAGSGARNEQFF.

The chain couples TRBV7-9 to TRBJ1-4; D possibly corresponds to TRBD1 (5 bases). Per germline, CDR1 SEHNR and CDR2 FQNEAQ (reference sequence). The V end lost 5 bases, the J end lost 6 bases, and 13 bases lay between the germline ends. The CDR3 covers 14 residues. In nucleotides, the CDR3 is TGTGCCAGCAGCCAAATGGCGGGGGATGAAAAACTGTTTTTT. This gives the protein CASSQMAGDEKLFF. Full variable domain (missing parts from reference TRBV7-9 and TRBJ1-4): DTGVSQNPRHKITKRGQNVTFRCDPISEHNRLYWYRQTLGQGPEFLTYFQNEAQLEKSRLLSDRFSAERPKGSFSTLEIQRTEQGDSAMYLCASSQMAGDEKLFFGSGTQLSVL.